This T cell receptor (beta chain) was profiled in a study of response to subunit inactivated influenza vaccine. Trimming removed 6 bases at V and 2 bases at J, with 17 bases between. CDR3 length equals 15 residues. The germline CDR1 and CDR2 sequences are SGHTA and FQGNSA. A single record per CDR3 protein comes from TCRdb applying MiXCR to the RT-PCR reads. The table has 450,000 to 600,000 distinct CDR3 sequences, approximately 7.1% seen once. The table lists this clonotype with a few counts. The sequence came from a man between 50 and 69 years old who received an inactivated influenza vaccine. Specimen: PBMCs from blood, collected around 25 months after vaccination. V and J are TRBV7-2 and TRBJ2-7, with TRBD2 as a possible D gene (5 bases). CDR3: CASSFGPLGPYEQYF. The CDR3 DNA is TGTGCCAGCAGTTTCGGGCCACTAGGGCCCTACGAGCAGTACTTC.